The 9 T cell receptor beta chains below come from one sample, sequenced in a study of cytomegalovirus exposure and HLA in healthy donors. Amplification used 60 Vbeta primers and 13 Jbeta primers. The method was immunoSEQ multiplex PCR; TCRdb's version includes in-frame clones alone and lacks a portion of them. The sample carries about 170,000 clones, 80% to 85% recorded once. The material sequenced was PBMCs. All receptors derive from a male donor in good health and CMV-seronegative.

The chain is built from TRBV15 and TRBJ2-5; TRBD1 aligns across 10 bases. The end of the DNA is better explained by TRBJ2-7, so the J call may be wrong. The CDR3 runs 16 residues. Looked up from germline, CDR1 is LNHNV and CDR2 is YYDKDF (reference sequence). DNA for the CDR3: TGTGCCACCAGCAACCCGAGACAGGGGGCTGGGTACGAGCAGTACTTC. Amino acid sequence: CATSNPRQGAGYEQYF.

The CDR3 DNA reads as TGTGCCAGCAGCTTGGGGAGGGGTCAGCCCCAGCATTTT. Amino acid sequence: CASSLGRGQPQHF. The V and J genes are TRBV5-8 and TRBJ1-5; the D gene is possibly TRBD1 (5 bases). V was cut by 0 bases and J by 6 bases, with 7 bases left in between. Germline assignment: CDR1 SGHTS and CDR2 YDEGEE. The CDR3 is 13 residues long. The variable domain in full, with the rest retrieved from reference TRBV5-8 and TRBJ1-5, is EAGVTQSPTHLIKTRGQQATLRCSPISGHTSVYWYQQALGLGLQFLLWYDEGEERNRGNFPPRFSGRQFPNYSSELNVNALELEDSALYLCASSLGRGQPQHFGDGTRLSIL.

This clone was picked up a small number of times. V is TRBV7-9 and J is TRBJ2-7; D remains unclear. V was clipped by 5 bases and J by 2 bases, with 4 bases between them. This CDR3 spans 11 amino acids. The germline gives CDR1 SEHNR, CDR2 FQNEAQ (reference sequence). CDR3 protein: CASSPTYEQYF. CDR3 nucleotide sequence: TGTGCCAGCAGCCCTACCTACGAGCAGTACTTC.

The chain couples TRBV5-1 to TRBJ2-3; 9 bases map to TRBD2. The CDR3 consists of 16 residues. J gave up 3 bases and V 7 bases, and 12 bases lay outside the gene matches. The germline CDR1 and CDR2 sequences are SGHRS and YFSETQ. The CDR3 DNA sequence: TGCGCCAGCCGAGACCCTGGACTAGCGAGAACAGATACGCAGTATTTT. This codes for CASRDPGLARTDTQYF. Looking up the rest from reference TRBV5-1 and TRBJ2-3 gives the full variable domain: KAGVTQTPRYLIKTRGQQVTLSCSPISGHRSVSWYQQTPGQGLQFLFEYFSETQRNKGNFPGRFSGRQFSNSRSEMNVSTLELGDSALYLCASRDPGLARTDTQYFGPGTRLTVL.

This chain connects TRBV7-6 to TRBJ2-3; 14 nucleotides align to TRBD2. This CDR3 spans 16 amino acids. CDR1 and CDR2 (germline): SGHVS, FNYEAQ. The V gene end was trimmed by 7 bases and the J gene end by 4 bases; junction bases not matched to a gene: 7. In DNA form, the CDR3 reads TGTGCCAGCAACCCGACTAGCGGGGGGGCCTCAGATACGCAGTATTTT. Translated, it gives CASNPTSGGASDTQYF.

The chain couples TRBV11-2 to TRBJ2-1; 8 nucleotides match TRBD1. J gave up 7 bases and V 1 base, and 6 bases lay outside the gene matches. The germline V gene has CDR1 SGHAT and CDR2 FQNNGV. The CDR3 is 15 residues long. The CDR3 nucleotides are TGTGCCAGCAGCTTAGGCAGGGGGCAAAGGAATGAGCAGTTCTTC. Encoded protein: CASSLGRGQRNEQFF.

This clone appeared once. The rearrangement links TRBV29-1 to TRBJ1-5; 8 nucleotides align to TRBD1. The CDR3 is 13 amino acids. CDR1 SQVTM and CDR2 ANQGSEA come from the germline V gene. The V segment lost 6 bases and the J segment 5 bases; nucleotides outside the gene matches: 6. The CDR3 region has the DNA TGCAGCGTCGAGACAGGGGAGGATCAGCCCCAGCATTTT. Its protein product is CSVETGEDQPQHF.

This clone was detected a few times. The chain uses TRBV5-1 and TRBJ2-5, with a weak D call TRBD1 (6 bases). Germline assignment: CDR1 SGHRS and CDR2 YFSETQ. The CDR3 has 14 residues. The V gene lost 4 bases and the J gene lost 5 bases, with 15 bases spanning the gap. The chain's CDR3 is CASSPGTPRETQYF. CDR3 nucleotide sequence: TGCGCCAGCAGCCCCGGGACACCACGGGAGACCCAGTACTTC.

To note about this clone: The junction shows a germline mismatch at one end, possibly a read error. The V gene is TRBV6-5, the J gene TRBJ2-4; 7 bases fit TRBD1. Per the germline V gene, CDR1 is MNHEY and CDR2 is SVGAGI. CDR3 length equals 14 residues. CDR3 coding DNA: TGTGCCAGCAGGCAGGGGGTAGCCGAAAACATTCAGTACTTC. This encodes CASRQGVAENIQYF.